The rows below give T cell receptor beta chains drawn from one sample of a study of T cell clones after liver transplantation. Sequencing was performed with immunoSEQ multiplex PCR; in TCRdb, only in-frame clones are kept and a portion is missing. Of tens of thousands of clones listed, 71% are singletons. Sequenced material: CD4+ T cells from blood, taken before liver transplant. The receptors come from a human donor who received a liver transplant. Each CDR3 is given with its conserved first and last residue. A D gene is named only where the DNA matches it firmly. Rows may omit the clone size; those that give it use once, few, many or a size class.

J | size | D | V | DNA | CDR3
TRBJ2-4 | - | TRBD2 | TRBV15 | TGTGCCACCAGCACTAGCGGGGCAGGGAACATTCAGTACTTC | CATSTSGAGNIQYF
TRBJ2-3 | - | TRBD2 | TRBV5-4 | TGTGCCAGCAGCTTTCCTTTAGCGGGGGGGTCAGATACGCAGTATTTT | CASSFPLAGGSDTQYF
TRBJ2-7 | - | - | TRBV14 | TGTGCCAGCGGTCCGGGGTCTACCTACGAGCAGTACTTC | CASGPGSTYEQYF
TRBJ1-6 | - | - | TRBV30 | TGTGCCTGGAGTGTAAAGGCGGATTCACCCCTCCACTTT | CAWSVKADSPLHF
TRBJ1-1 | many | - | TRBV29-1 | TGCAGCGTTGTGTTCCAGGTTGAAGCTTTCTTT | CSVVFQVEAFF
TRBJ2-1 | - | - | TRBV11-3 | TGTGCCAGCAGCTCGGGGGGCCAATACAATGAGCAGTTCTTC | CASSSGGQYNEQFF
TRBJ1-2 | - | TRBD1 | TRBV7-9 | TGTGCCAGCAACAGAGGAGTACAGGGGTATGGCTACACCTTC | CASNRGVQGYGYTF
TRBJ1-1 | - | TRBD1 | TRBV28 | TGTGCCAGCAGTCAGACAGGGTGGGACACTGAAGCTTTCTTT | CASSQTGWDTEAFF
TRBJ2-1 | - | TRBD2 | TRBV11-1 | TGTGCCAGCAGCTCTCGACTAGCGGGGGCCAACTACAATGAGCAGTTCTTC | CASSSRLAGANYNEQFF
TRBJ1-1 | - | - | TRBV9 | TGTGCCAGCAGCGCCTCCCTAGGAACTGAAGCTTTCTTT | CASSASLGTEAFF
TRBJ1-2 | - | - | TRBV7-9 | TGTGCCAGCGGATCAAGGGGGAACTATGGCTACACCTTC | CASGSRGNYGYTF
TRBJ1-2 | medium-sized | TRBD1 | TRBV6-6 | TGTGCCAGCAGTCCCGAAACAGGGGACTATGGCTACACCTTC | CASSPETGDYGYTF
TRBJ2-2 | - | TRBD2 | TRBV4-1 | TGCGCCAGCAGCCAAGTTAGCGGGGGGTTTAGGAACACCGGGGAGCTGTTTTTT | CASSQVSGGFRNTGELFF
TRBJ2-3 | - | TRBD1 | TRBV5-1 | TGCGCCAGCAGCTCCGGACAGGGGGCGATCACAGATACGCAGTATTTT | CASSSGQGAITDTQYF
TRBJ2-1 | - | - | TRBV7-2 | TGTGCCAGCAGCTCGAGCTCCTACAATGAGCAGTTCTTC | CASSSSSYNEQFF
TRBJ1-6 | - | TRBD1 | TRBV28 | TGTGCCAGCACCTTGGGGGACAGGGGTTCACCCCTCCACTTT | CASTLGDRGSPLHF